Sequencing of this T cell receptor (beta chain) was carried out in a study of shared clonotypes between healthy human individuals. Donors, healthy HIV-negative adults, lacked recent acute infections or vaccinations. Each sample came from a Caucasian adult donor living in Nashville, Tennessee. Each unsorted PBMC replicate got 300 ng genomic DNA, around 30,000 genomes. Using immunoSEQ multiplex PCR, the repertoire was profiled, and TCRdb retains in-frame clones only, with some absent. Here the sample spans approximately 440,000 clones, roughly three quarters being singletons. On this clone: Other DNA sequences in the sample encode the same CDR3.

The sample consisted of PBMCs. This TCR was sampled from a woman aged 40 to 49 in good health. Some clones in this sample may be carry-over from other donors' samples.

CDR3 bases: TGCGCCAGCAGCCAGGGGACAGGGGAAGAGACCCAGTACTTC. This gives the protein CASSQGTGEETQYF. The chain joins TRBV4-3 to TRBJ2-5, with 10 bases fitting TRBD1. The CDR3 totals 14 residues. J lost 3 bases, V lost 3 bases, and 1 base had no gene match. Germline CDR1 LGHNA, CDR2 YSLEER.